This T cell receptor (beta chain) was profiled in a study of regulatory T cells in long-lasting Graves disease. Study-level background: The antithyroid drugs taken by newly diagnosed Graves' patients had been used for under 3 months.

CDR3-region Arm-PCR and iRepertoire HTBI primers produced the TCR beta libraries. TCRdb used MiXCR to reprocess the multiplex PCR reads, holding one entry per CDR3 protein. The profile covers about 540,000 distinct CDR3 sequences, with roughly 12% appearing a single time and about 10% taken by the ten largest. The germline gives CDR1 MDHEN, CDR2 SYDVKM. This CDR3 region has 14 residues. The V gene lost 5 bases and the J gene lost 4 bases, with 12 bases spanning the gap. This clonotype was seen many times. Noted time point: newly diagnosed GD, antithyroid drugs for less than 3 months. Making the TCR library involved RNA that had been extracted from PBMCs. The same sample was also studied in work on T cells in Graves' hyperthyroidism and ophthalmopathy. That paper states: Patients were aged 18 to 65, had disease duration under 2 months, and had newly diagnosed hyperthyroidism.

The specimen was peripheral blood mononuclear cells (PBMCs), collected at new diagnosis, from a patient treated with antithyroid drugs. This receptor was obtained from a young man with Graves disease. The genes are TRBV28 and TRBJ1-5; D is unclear. The CDR3 protein is CASSPRRGNQPQHF. CDR3 sequence (DNA): TGTGCCAGCAGTCCCCGCCGAGGGAATCAGCCCCAGCATTTT. The complete variable domain, with remaining parts taken from reference TRBV28 and TRBJ1-5, reads DVKVTQSSRYLVKRTGEKVFLECVQDMDHENMFWYRQDPGLGLRLIYFSYDVKMKEKGDIPEGYSVSREKKERFSLILESASTNQTSMYLCASSPRRGNQPQHFGDGTRLSIL.